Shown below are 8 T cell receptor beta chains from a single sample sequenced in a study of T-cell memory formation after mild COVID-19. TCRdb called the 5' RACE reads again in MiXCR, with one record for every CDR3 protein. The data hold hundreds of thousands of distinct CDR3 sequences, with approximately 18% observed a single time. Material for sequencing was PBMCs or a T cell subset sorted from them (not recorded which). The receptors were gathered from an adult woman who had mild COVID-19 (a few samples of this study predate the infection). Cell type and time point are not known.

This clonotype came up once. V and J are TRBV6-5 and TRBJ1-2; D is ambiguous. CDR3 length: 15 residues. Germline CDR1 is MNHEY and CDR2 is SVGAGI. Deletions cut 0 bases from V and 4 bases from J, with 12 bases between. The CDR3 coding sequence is TGTGCCAGCAGTTACTCTATAGACCTCGGCTATGGCTACACCTTC. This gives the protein CASSYSIDLGYGYTF.

The CDR3 nucleotides are TGCAGTGCCCCCGGGTGGGCGCCTAATTCACCCCTCCACTTT. Translating it yields CSAPGWAPNSPLHF. The chain employs TRBV20-1 and TRBJ1-6, with D hard to call. The CDR3 runs 14 residues. Germline-derived CDR1 and CDR2 are DFQATT and SNEGSKA (reference sequence). V was pared by 6 bases and J by 6 bases, with 15 bases between.

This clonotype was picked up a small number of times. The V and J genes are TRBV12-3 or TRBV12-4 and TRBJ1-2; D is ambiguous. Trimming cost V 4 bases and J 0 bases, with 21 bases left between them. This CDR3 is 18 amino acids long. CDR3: CASSSSGLAGRANYGYTF. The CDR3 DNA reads TGTGCCAGCAGTTCAAGCGGACTCGCAGGACGGGCTAACTATGGCTACACCTTC.

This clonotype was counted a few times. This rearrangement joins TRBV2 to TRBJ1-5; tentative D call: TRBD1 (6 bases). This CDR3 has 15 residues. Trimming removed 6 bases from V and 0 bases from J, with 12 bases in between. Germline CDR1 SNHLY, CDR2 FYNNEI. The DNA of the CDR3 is TGTGCCAGCAGATTGGACAGTCATAGCAATCAGCCCCAGCATTTT. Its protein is CASRLDSHSNQPQHF.

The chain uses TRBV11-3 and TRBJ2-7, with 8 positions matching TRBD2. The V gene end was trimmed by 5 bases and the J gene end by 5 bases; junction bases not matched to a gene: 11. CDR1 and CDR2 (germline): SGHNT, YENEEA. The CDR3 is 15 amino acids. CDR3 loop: CASSHRRAGDHEQYF. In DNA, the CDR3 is TGTGCCAGCAGCCACCGTAGAGCGGGAGACCACGAGCAGTACTTC.

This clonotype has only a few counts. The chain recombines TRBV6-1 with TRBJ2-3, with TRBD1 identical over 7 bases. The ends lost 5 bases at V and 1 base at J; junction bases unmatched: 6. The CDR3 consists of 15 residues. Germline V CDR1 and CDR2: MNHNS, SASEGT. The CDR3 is CASSQEDRCTDTQYF. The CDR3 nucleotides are TGTGCCAGCAGTCAAGAGGACAGGTGCACAGATACGCAGTATTTT.

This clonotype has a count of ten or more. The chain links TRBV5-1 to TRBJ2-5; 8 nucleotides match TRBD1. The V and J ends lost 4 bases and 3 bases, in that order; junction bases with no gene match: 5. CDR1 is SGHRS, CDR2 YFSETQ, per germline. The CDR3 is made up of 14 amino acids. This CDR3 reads CASSRDRQEETQYF. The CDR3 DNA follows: TGCGCCAGCAGCCGGGACAGGCAAGAAGAGACCCAGTACTTC.

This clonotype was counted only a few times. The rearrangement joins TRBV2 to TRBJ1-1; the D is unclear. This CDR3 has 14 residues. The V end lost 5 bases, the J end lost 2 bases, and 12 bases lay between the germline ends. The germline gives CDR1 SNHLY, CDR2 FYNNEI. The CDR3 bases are TGTGCCAGCAGTCGTAGAGGTTCAAACACTGAAGCTTTCTTT. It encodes CASSRRGSNTEAFF.